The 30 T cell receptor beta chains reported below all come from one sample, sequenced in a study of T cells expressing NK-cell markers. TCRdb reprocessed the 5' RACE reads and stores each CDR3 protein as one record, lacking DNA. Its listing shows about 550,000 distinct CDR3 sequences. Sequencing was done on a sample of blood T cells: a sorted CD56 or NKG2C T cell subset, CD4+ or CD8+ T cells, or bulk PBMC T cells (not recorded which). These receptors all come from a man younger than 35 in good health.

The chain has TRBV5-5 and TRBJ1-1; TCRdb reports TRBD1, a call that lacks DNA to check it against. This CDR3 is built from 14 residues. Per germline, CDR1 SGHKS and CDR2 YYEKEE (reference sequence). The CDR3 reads CASSLRRQGAEAFF.

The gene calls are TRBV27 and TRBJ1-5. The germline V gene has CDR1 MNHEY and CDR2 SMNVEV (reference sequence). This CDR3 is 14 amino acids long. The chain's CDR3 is CASSLKIGRQPQHF.

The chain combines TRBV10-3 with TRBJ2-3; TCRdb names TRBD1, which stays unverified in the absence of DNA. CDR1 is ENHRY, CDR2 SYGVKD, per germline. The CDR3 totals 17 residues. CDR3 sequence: CASSEWTGASSTDTQYF.

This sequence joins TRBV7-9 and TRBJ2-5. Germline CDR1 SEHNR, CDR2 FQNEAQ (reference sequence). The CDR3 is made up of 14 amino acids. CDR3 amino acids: CASSYSEIQETQYF.

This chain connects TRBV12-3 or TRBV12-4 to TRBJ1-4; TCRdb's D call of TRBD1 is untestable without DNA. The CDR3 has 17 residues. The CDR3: CASSLGGKGTLNEKLFF.

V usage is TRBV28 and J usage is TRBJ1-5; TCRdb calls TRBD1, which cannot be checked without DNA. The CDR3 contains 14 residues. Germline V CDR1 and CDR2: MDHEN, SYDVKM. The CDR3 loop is CASSLQGRGQPQHF.

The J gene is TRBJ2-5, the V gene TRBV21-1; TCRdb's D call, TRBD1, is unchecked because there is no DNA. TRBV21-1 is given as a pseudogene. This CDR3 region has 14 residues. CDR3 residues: CASSRRDRARGQYF.

CDR3 sequence reads: CASSWQGPNGVNTEAFF. The rearrangement uses TRBV12-3 or TRBV12-4 and TRBJ1-1; TCRdb returns TRBD1, unconfirmable since there is no DNA. The CDR3 has 17 amino acids.

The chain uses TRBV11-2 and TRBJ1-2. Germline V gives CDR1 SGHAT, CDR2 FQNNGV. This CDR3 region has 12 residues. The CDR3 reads CASSLVEGGYTF.

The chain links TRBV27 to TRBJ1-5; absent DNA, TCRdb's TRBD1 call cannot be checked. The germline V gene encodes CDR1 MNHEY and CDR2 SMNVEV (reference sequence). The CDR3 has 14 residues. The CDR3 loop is CASSLGQGTLPQHF.

The CDR3 sequence is CASRPGQGGGQPQHF. The chain links TRBV12-3 or TRBV12-4 to TRBJ1-5; TCRdb names TRBD1, which stays unverified in the absence of DNA. This CDR3 contains 15 residues.

CDR3 sequence: CASQEVWTRQGATGELFF. The chain combines TRBV6-5 with TRBJ2-2; TCRdb indicates TRBD1, and absent DNA this call remains unverified. Germline-derived CDR1 and CDR2 are MNHEY and SVGAGI. The CDR3 consists of 18 residues.

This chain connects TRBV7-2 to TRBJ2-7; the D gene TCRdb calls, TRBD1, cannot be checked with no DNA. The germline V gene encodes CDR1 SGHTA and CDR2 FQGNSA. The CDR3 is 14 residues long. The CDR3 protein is CASRGGTFPYEQYF.

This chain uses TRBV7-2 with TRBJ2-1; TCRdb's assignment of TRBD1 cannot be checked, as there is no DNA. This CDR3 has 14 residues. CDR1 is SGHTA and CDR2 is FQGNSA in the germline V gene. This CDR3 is CASSLRQGTYEQFF.

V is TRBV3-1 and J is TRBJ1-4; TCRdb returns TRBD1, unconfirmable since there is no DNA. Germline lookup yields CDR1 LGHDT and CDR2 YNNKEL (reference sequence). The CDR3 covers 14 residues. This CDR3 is CASSQPGVTEKLFF.

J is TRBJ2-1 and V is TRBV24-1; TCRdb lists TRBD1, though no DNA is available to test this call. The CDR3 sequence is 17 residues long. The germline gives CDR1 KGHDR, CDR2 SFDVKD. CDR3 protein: CATSDPESGSSYNEQFF.

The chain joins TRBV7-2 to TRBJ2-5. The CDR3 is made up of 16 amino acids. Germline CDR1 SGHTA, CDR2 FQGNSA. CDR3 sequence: CASSPRANWGPETQYF. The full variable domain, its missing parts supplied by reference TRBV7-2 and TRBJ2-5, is GAGVSQSPSNKVTEKGKDVELRCDPISGHTALYWYRQSLGQGLEFLIYFQGNSAPDKSGLPSDRFSAERTGGSVSTLTIQRTQQEDSAVYLCASSPRANWGPETQYFGPGTRLLVL.

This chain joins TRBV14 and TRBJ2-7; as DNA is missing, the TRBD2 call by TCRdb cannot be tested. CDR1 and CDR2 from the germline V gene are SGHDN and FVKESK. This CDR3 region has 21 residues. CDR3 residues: CASSLLAPGLAHVTSSYEQYF.

The CDR3 loop reads CASSLEKGHEQYF. J is TRBJ2-7 and V is TRBV7-8. The V gene's germline CDR1 is SGHVS and CDR2 FQNEAQ. CDR3 length: 13 amino acids.

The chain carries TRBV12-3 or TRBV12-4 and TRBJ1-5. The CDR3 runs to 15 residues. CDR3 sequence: CASSLSGNSNQPQHF.

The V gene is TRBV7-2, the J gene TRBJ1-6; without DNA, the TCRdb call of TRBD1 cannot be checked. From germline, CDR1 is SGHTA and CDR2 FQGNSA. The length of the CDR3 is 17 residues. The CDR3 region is CASSHGQGSAYNSPLHF.

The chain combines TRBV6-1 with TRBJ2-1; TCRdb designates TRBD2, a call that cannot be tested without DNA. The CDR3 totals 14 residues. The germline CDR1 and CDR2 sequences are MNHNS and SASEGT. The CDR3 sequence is CASRGLPTHNEQFF.

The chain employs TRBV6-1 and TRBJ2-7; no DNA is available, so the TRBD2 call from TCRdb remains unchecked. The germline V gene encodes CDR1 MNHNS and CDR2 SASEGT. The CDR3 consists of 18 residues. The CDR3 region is CASSPGGLAGGLSDEQYF.

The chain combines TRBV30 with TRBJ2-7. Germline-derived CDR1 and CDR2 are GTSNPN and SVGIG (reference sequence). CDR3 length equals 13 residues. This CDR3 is CAWSGSLSYEQYF.

The CDR3 spells CASSPERTETQYF. The J gene is TRBJ2-5, the V gene TRBV12-3 or TRBV12-4. This CDR3 has 13 residues.

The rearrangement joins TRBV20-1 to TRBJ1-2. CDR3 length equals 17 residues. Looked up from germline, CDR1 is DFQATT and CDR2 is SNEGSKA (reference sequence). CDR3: CSASPWEADLNFYGYTF.

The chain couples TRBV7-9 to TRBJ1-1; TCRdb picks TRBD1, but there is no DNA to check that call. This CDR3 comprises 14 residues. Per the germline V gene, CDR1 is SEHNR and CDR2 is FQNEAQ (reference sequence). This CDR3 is CASRGVKGGTEAFF.

The CDR3: CASSLPGQRRTQYF. The chain recombines TRBV7-9 with TRBJ2-5; TCRdb names TRBD1, which stays unverified in the absence of DNA. The CDR3 runs 14 residues. CDR1 is SEHNR and CDR2 is FQNEAQ in the germline V gene (reference sequence).

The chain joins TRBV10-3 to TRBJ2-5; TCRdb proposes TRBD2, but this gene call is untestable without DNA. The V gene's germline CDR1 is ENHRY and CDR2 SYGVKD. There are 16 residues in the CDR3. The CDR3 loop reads CAISDGGGRASETQYF.

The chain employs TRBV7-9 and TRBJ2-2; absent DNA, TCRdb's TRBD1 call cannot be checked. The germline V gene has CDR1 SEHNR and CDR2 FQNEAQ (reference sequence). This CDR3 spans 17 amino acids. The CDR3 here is CASSLDFRVGDTGELFF.